This record concerns one T cell receptor beta chain sequence. The sample is drawn from a study of blood T cell repertoires in COVID-19. At the level of the study: The origin of the acute and convalescent COVID-19 samples was the United States, Italy and Spain. PBMCs, B-cell-depleted T cells, or T cells were the source of the cDNA or gDNA that made up the material.

Authors' methods: Estimated nucleated cell counts came from reference gene primer amplification. Sequencing used immunoSEQ multiplex PCR; TCRdb keeps in-frame clones, though not all of them. The V and J calls and clone size come from that table; D and trimming were worked out from the DNA. The sample yields 55,000 to 80,000 clones, more than 65% seen once. The V gene's germline CDR1 is SNHLY and CDR2 FYNNEI. J lost 8 bases, V lost 4 bases, and 8 bases had no gene match. The CDR3 runs to 14 residues. The sequenced sample was peripheral blood. This chain links TRBV2 with TRBJ1-2, with 9 bases lining up with TRBD1. This sequence originates from a woman in her 70s with acute or convalescent COVID-19. This CDR3 reads CASSGAGQGSGYTF. CDR3 coding DNA: TGTGCCAGCAGTGGGGCGGGACAGGGAAGCGGCTACACCTTC.